One and the same sample provided the 22 T cell receptor beta chains below, sequenced in a study of T cell responses to AZD1222 COVID-19 vaccine. Some clones are missing from TCRdb's copy, which holds only in-frame ones; the method was immunoSEQ multiplex PCR. Of approximately 120,000 clones in the sample, 80% to 90% were seen once. Here the sequenced sample was peripheral blood, taken 28 days after the second AZD1222 dose. Every receptor here comes from an adult who received the AZD1222 COVID-19 vaccine.

This clone was seen only once. This sequence joins TRBV2 and TRBJ2-7; the D gene is possibly TRBD1 (6 bases). This CDR3 has 15 residues. CDR1 is SNHLY, CDR2 FYNNEI, per germline. The V and J ends lost 4 bases and 8 bases respectively, with 21 bases between them. DNA for the CDR3: TGTGCCAGCAGTGCTCAGGCCGAGGCAGGGGACCAGCAGTACTTC. Protein sequence: CASSAQAEAGDQQYF.

The rearrangement links TRBV9 to TRBJ2-3, with 8 nucleotides matching TRBD2. This CDR3 region has 18 residues. Germline V gives CDR1 SGDLS, CDR2 YYNGEE. The J segment lost 5 bases and the V segment lost 0 bases, leaving 14 bases of the junction unmatched. CDR3 in DNA: TGTGCCAGCAGCGTAGATCCCCCGGGGGGGGCGATGGGAGATACGCAGTATTTT. Translated: CASSVDPPGGAMGDTQYF.

V gene TRBV29-1 combines with J gene TRBJ1-1; 11 positions match TRBD1. This CDR3 contains 13 residues. V shed 1 base, J shed 10 bases, and the junction held 5 bases outside the gene matches. Germline values: CDR1 SQVTM, CDR2 ANQGSEA. The CDR3 sequence is CSVEGTGGGRAFF. The CDR3 region has the DNA TGCAGCGTTGAAGGGACAGGGGGCGGACGAGCTTTCTTT.

This sequence joins TRBV19 and TRBJ2-5, with 8 positions matching TRBD1. Trimming cost V 4 bases and J 0 bases; bases outside gene matches: 10. Germline lookup yields CDR1 LNHDA and CDR2 SQIVND (reference sequence). The CDR3 loop spans 17 amino acids. The CDR3 bases are TGTGCCAGTAGTACCCCCCGGTTGACAGGGGACCAAGAGACCCAGTACTTC. It is translated as CASSTPRLTGDQETQYF.

The chain links TRBV28 to TRBJ2-5; D not certain. CDR3 length: 9 amino acids. CDR1 and CDR2 from the germline V gene are MDHEN and SYDVKM. Trimming removed 2 bases from V and 10 bases from J, with 2 bases in between. CDR3 region: CASSLVQYF. The CDR3 coding sequence is TGTGCCAGCAGTTTAGTCCAGTACTTC.

Turning to this clone: The junction departs from the called germline gene at one end, perhaps through a read error. This chain connects TRBV5-4 to TRBJ2-7; 12 bases agree with TRBD1. The CDR3 is 14 amino acids. Germline assignment: CDR1 SGHNT and CDR2 YYREEE (reference sequence). The CDR3 nucleotides are TGTGCCAGCAGCTTGGCGGGACAGGGGGCGCAGGCCTTCTTC. It encodes CASSLAGQGAQAFF.

The chain has TRBV30 and TRBJ2-7; D remains unclear. The CDR3 runs to 14 residues. Germline V gives CDR1 GTSNPN, CDR2 SVGIG (reference sequence). The V and J ends lost 0 bases and 1 base respectively, with 10 bases between them. CDR3 in amino acids: CAWSVKVLSYEQYF. DNA of the CDR3: TGTGCCTGGAGTGTTAAGGTACTATCCTACGAGCAGTACTTC.

The CDR3 DNA sequence: TGTGCCAGCAGCCAAGGGGACAGGGGGTCTAATGAAAAACTGTTTTTT. Translating it yields CASSQGDRGSNEKLFF. This chain connects TRBV3-1 (or the pseudogene TRBV3-2) to TRBJ1-4, with 11 bases aligning to TRBD1. Germline values: CDR1 LGHDT, CDR2 YNNKEL (reference sequence). This CDR3 spans 16 amino acids. The junction had 1 base not matched to a gene; V was cut back by 1 base and J by 3 bases.

This clone was recorded once. The chain is built from TRBV7-3 and TRBJ2-1; D is ambiguous. The germline V gene has CDR1 SGHTA and CDR2 FQGTGA. The CDR3 loop spans 13 amino acids. V lost 3 bases, J lost 5 bases, and 8 bases lay in between. CDR3 sequence reads: CASSLSRNNEQFF. CDR3 nucleotide sequence: TGTGCCAGCAGCTTGAGTCGTAACAATGAGCAGTTCTTC.

With regard to this clone: An end of the junction does not agree with germline; a read error may underlie this. V usage is TRBV6-5 and J usage is TRBJ2-1, with D perhaps matching TRBD1 or TRBD2 (5 bases each). Germline assignment: CDR1 MNHEY and CDR2 SVGAGI. The CDR3 has 11 residues. The CDR3 DNA sequence: TGTGCCAGCGGGGGAAGAGGGCCCCGGGTCTTC. Translation gives CASGGRGPRVF.

This sequence joins TRBV5-8 and TRBJ1-2, with D unclear. The V end was cut by 1 base, the J end by 6 bases, with 13 bases between. Germline V gene sequence: CDR1 SGHTS, CDR2 YDEGEE. The CDR3 has 14 residues. The CDR3 sequence is CASSLRADRNGYTF. The CDR3, as DNA: TGTGCCAGCAGCTTGCGGGCCGACCGGAATGGCTACACCTTC. Complete variable domain (other parts from reference TRBV5-8 and TRBJ1-2): EAGVTQSPTHLIKTRGQQATLRCSPISGHTSVYWYQQALGLGLQFLLWYDEGEERNRGNFPPRFSGRQFPNYSSELNVNALELEDSALYLCASSLRADRNGYTFGSGTRLTVV.

The CDR3 DNA reads as TGCGCCAGCAGCCACCTTGACAGGGAAGGCCTTGGCTACACCTTC. Its protein is CASSHLDREGLGYTF. This chain connects TRBV4-3 to TRBJ1-2, with 7 bases lining up with TRBD1. Germline loops: CDR1 LGHNA, CDR2 YSLEER. V shed 3 bases, J shed 7 bases, and the junction held 11 bases outside the gene matches. The CDR3 covers 15 residues.

This sequence joins TRBV6-5 and TRBJ1-2; perhaps TRBD1 as D (5 bases). The V gene lost 6 bases and the J gene lost 5 bases, with 13 bases spanning the gap. In germline, CDR1 is MNHEY, CDR2 SVGAGI. The CDR3 is 13 amino acids. CDR3: CASRSTGVYGYTF. The CDR3 nucleotides are TGTGCCAGCAGAAGTACAGGAGTTTATGGCTACACCTTC.

The count of this clone is one. The CDR3 region is CASSQGGGRPSGANVLTF. CDR3 DNA sequence: TGTGCCAGCAGCCAAGGTGGGGGGAGGCCCTCTGGGGCCAACGTCCTGACTTTC. The chain carries TRBV3-1 (or the pseudogene TRBV3-2) and TRBJ2-6; D is possibly TRBD2 (6 bases). Trimming removed 1 base at V and 0 bases at J, with 13 bases between. The CDR3 has 18 amino acids. The V gene's germline CDR1 is LGHDT and CDR2 YNNKEL (reference sequence).

The chain is built from TRBV14 and TRBJ2-5, with D possibly being TRBD1 (5 bases). From germline, CDR1 is SGHDN and CDR2 FVKESK. V shed 0 bases and J shed 4 bases, with 15 bases lying between them. This CDR3 has 16 residues. This CDR3 is CASSQEAAGAGETQYF. The CDR3 nucleotides are TGTGCCAGCAGCCAAGAAGCAGCTGGGGCTGGAGAGACCCAGTACTTC.

The genes are TRBV10-3 and TRBJ1-1, with D perhaps matching TRBD1 (6 bases). The CDR3 consists of 15 residues. CDR1 is ENHRY, CDR2 SYGVKD, per germline. V lost 3 bases, J lost 1 base, and 12 bases lay in between. Here the CDR3 reads CAISEQRTANTEAFF. The CDR3 DNA sequence: TGTGCCATCAGTGAACAACGGACAGCGAACACTGAAGCTTTCTTT.

The rearrangement links TRBV5-4 to TRBJ2-7, with 8 bases lining up with TRBD1. From germline, CDR1 is SGHNT and CDR2 YYREEE (reference sequence). The CDR3 length is 13 residues. V dropped 1 base and J dropped 7; count of bases not matched to a gene: 4. CDR3 in DNA: TGTGCCAGCAGCTTGCAGGGGGCAAGGGAGCAGTACTTC. This translates into CASSLQGAREQYF.

Concerning this clone itself: The sample contains more than one DNA sequence encoding this CDR3. J is TRBJ1-5 and V is TRBV9; D uncertain. V lost 0 bases and J 0 bases, leaving 4 bases between the germline ends. The germline CDR1 and CDR2 sequences are SGDLS and YYNGEE. The CDR3 length is 14 residues. CDR3 loop: CASSVGSSNQPQHF. The DNA for the CDR3 is TGTGCCAGCAGCGTAGGTTCTAGCAATCAGCCCCAGCATTTT.

The rearrangement uses TRBV6-2 or TRBV6-3 and TRBJ2-7; D possibly corresponds to TRBD1 (6 bases). Germline CDR1 MNHEY, CDR2 SVGEGT. Trimming removed 5 bases at V and 2 bases at J, with 13 bases between. This CDR3 has 14 amino acids. CDR3 nucleotides: TGTGCCAGCAGTACATCACAGGGCACCTACGAGCAGTACTTC. It codes for CASSTSQGTYEQYF.

The chain couples TRBV27 to TRBJ2-2; weak D call: TRBD1 (5 bases). The CDR3 has 14 amino acids. CDR1 is MNHEY and CDR2 is SMNVEV in the germline V gene (reference sequence). Trimming pared 6 bases from V and 3 bases from J, leaving 11 bases between. The CDR3 coding sequence is TGTGCCAGCAGCCGGACCAGGGACACCGGGGAGCTGTTTTTT. As protein: CASSRTRDTGELFF.

This clone is a singleton in its sample. The chain joins TRBV5-5 to TRBJ2-3, with 10 bases fitting TRBD1. With 9 bases clipped from V and 4 bases from J, the junction kept 5 bases outside the gene matches. The CDR3 totals 13 residues. Germline V gene sequence: CDR1 SGHKS, CDR2 YYEKEE (reference sequence). The CDR3 region is CATFDRGPDTQYF. CDR3 DNA: TGTGCCACCTTCGACAGGGGGCCAGATACGCAGTATTTT. The complete variable domain, with remaining parts taken from reference TRBV5-5 and TRBJ2-3, reads DAGVTQSPTHLIKTRGQQVTLRCSPISGHKSVSWYQQVLGQGPQFIFQYYEKEERGRGNFPDRFSARQFPNYSSELNVNALLLGDSALYLCATFDRGPDTQYFGPGTRLTVL.

Only one count was recorded for this clone. The CDR3 nucleotides read TGTGCGGCAGTCGGGGGACGAGGGGTCTATGGCTACACCTTC. The encoded protein is CAAVGGRGVYGYTF. This chain links TRBV19 with TRBJ1-2; TRBD1 is a possible D gene (5 bases). The CDR3 sequence is 14 residues long. Per the germline V gene, CDR1 is LNHDA and CDR2 is SQIVND (reference sequence).